This T cell receptor (beta chain) was obtained from a study of PD-1 blockade in classical Hodgkin lymphoma. There was relapse after autologous stem cell transplantation in every patient, and there was variation in brentuximab vedotin exposure. Study-wide results and limits: Baseline diversity in complete responders resembled that of newly diagnosed patients. Researchers reported that CD4+ TCR diversity, though not CD8+, rose significantly by C4D1.

Comments on this clone: Its antigen is undetermined.

Method: immunoSEQ multiplex PCR; TCRdb's copy keeps in-frame clones and lacks some. The sample holds more than 40,000 clones, 76% seen once. The CDR3 runs 14 residues. V gave up 5 bases and J gave up 2 bases, with 12 bases separating them. Germline assignment: CDR1 SGHNT and CDR2 YENEEA. The sample in question was peripheral blood mononuclear cells (PBMCs), obtained at baseline. V is TRBV11-3 and J is TRBJ1-1, with unresolved D. The TCR sequence derives from a human donor with classical Hodgkin lymphoma. The CDR3 DNA follows: TGTGCCAGCAGCACCGGAGGACCCAACACTGAAGCTTTCTTT. Residues: CASSTGGPNTEAFF.